The T cell receptor beta chain described here comes from a study of OX40 agonist ivuxolimab in advanced cancers. Turning to the overall study: The costimulatory receptor OX40 (CD134) was targeted by ivuxolimab, a fully human IgG2 agonistic monoclonal antibody. Patients were allowed to have had prior anti-PD-1, anti-PD-L1 or anti-CTLA-4 therapy, and around 40% of the dose-escalation patients had previously received checkpoint inhibitors. Intravenous ivuxolimab was administered to patients every 2 weeks at six dose levels: 0.01, 0.1, 0.3, 1.5, 3 and 10 mg/kg. In the dose-escalation cohort, over 65% of patients were male, and the mean age was roughly 60 years, with a range of 23 to 79. Of the roughly 54 patients in dose escalation, around 19 had hepatocellular carcinoma, around 15 had melanoma, 9 had renal cell carcinoma and 9 had head and neck cancer. The paper covers the monotherapy dose-escalation part of the phase I ivuxolimab trial, which included N of about 50 patients. The point of sequencing TCRbeta in the periphery was to test whether ivuxolimab changed TCR sequence diversity and drove clonal T-cell expansion. Partial responses occurred in three dose-escalation patients: two with cutaneous melanoma and one with hepatocellular carcinoma. General study outcomes and caveats: Partial responders in the 0.1-3.0 mg/kg groups had among the lowest normalized peripheral clonal expansion, especially among CD8+ T cells. At doses of 0.1 to 3.0 mg/kg, clonal expansion of both CD4+ and CD8+ T cells in blood was seen between baseline and week 6. The antigen specificity of the clonally expanded peripheral T cells was not determined. Low levels of normalized T-cell clonal expansion were also seen in some patients who did not respond. On average, CD8+ T cells showed more expanded clones than CD4+ T cells after ivuxolimab.

The CDR3 starts with the cysteine, ends with the phenylalanine, and has 16 residues. The read is trimmed to its CDR3 DNA, 48 bases read in frame from base 1. At the junction V is shortened by 2 bases and J by 0 bases, with 15 bases in between. In the germline V gene, CDR1 corresponds to SGHDT and CDR2 to YYEEEE. Points on this clone: The antigen it recognizes is unknown. No much larger clone is present one base from it, and per-base qualities are unavailable.

Genomic DNA was extracted from sorted cells for sequencing of the TCRbeta CDR3 region. TCRbeta CDR3 regions were sequenced using the immunoSEQ Assay. Drawn from immuneACCESS, this table holds only the in-frame rearrangements with V and J called that TCRdb kept. Clones are partly lost; checked studies trace under half to an unresolved V gene and leave the rest unexplained. The sample records about 69,000 clones, 75% to 90% of which are singletons. The ten largest clones take up under 7.5% of the sample. Patients with autoimmune disease history or receiving systemic immunosuppression were excluded from the trial. Peripheral blood for TCR sequencing was collected from all dose cohorts at baseline, on cycle 4 day 1, and on cycle 7 day 1. The samples were taken from a phase I, first-in-human, multicenter, open-label dose-escalation trial of ivuxolimab. Adults with locally advanced or metastatic head and neck squamous cell, hepatocellular, melanoma or renal cell carcinoma were enrolled in the trial. Before TCR sequencing, CD4+ T cells and CD8+ T cells were sorted from peripheral blood as separate populations.

The input for sequencing was CD4+ or CD8+ T cells sorted from blood, taken in a trial of the OX40 agonist ivuxolimab. The rearranged segments are TRBV5-6 and TRBJ2-7; matching of 6 bases hints at TRBD2 as the D gene. The receptor was isolated from an adult with an advanced solid tumor such as melanoma, head and neck, liver or kidney cancer. The CDR3 amino acid sequence is: CASSFGSGSSSYEQYF. The DNA is as follows: TGTGCCAGCAGCTTCGGGAGCGGCAGCAGCTCCTACGAGCAGTACTTC. The full variable domain, with segments outside the CDR3 supplied by the reference TRBV5-6 and TRBJ2-7 proteins, appears as DAGVTQSPTHLIKTRGQQVTLRCSPKSGHDTVSWYQQALGQGPQFIFQYYEEEERQRGNFPDRFSGHQFPNYSSELNVNALLLGDSALYLCASSFGSGSSSYEQYFGPGTRLTVT.